This T cell receptor (beta chain) was identified in a study of glioma-infiltrating T cells after dendritic cell vaccination. The time point denotes: after dendritic cell vaccination, including at tumor progression/relapse. Germline loops: CDR1 SGHTA, CDR2 FQGNSA. The V end lost 0 bases, the J end lost 4 bases, and 12 bases lay between the germline ends. CDR3 length equals 15 residues. Some clones are missing from TCRdb's copy, which holds only in-frame ones; the method was immunoSEQ multiplex PCR. The sample shows 100,000 or so clones, 80% of them seen only once. The sequence was obtained from a human donor with glioblastoma. The chain joins TRBV7-2 to TRBJ2-5; D is perhaps TRBD2 (6 bases). Sample: blood, taken after dendritic cell vaccination. The CDR3 DNA is TGTGCCAGCAGCTTAGCGCTACTAGCCACAGAGACCCAGTACTTC. Amino acid sequence: CASSLALLATETQYF.